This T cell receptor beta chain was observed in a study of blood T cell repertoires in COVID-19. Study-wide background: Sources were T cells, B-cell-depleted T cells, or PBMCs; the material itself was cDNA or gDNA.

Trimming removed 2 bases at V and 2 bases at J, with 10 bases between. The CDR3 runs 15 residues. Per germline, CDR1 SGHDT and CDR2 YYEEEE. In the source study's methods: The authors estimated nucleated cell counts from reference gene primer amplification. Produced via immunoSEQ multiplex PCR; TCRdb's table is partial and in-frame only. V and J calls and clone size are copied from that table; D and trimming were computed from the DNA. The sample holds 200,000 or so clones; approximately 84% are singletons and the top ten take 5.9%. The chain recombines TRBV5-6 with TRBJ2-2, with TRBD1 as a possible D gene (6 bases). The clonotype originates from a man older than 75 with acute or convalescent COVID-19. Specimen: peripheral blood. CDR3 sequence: CASSFGQLNTGELFF. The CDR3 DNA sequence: TGTGCCAGCAGCTTTGGACAGCTTAACACCGGGGAGCTGTTTTTT.